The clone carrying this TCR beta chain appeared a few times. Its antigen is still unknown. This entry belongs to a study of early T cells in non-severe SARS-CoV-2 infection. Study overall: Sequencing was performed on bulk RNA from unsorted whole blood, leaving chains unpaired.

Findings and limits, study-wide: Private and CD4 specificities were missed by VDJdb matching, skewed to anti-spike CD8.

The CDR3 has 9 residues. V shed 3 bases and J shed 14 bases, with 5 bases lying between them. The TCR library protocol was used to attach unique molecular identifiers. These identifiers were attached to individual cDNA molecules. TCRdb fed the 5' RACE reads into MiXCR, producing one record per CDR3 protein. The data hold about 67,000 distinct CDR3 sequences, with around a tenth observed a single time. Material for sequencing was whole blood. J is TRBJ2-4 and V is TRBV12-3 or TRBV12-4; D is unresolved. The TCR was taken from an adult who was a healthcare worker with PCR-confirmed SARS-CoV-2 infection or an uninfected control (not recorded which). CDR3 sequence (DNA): TGTGCCAGCAGTTTTCAGAAGTACTTC. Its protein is CASSFQKYF.